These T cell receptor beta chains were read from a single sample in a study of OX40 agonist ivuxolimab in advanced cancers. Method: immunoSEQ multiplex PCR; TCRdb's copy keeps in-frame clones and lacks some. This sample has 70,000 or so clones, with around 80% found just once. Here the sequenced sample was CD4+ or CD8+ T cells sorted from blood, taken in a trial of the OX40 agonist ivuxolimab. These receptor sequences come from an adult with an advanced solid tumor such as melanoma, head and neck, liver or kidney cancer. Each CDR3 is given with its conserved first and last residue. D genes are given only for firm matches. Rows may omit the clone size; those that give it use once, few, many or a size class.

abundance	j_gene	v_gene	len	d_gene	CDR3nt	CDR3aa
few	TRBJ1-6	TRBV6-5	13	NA	TGTGCCAGCAAGTACAGGGATAATTCACCCCTCCACTTT	CASKYRDNSPLHF
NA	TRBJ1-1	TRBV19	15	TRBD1	TGTGCCAGTAGTGCCTGGGACAGGGAAAGCGCTGAAGCTTTCTTT	CASSAWDRESAEAFF
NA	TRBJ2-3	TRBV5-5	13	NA	TGTGCCAGCAGCTTTCAGATCATGGATACGCAGTATTTT	CASSFQIMDTQYF
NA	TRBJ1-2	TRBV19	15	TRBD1	TGTGCCAGTAGTTCGACAGGGGGCGCCTCCTATGGCTACACCTTC	CASSSTGGASYGYTF
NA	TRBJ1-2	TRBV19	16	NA	TGTGCCAGTAGATCCGAAATGAGGGGTTTTGACTATGGCTACACCTTC	CASRSEMRGFDYGYTF
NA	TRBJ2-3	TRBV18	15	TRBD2	TGTGCCAGCTCATCGGAACTAGCGGGAACCGTCACGCAGTATTTT	CASSSELAGTVTQYF
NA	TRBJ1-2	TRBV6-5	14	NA	TGTGCCAGCAGCCCCCAGAAGACTAACTATGGCTACACCTTC	CASSPQKTNYGYTF
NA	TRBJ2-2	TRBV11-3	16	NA	TGTGCCAGCAGCACAGACTCGTGGGGGACAACCGGGGAGCTGTTTTTT	CASSTDSWGTTGELFF
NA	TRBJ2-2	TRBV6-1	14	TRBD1	TGTGCCAGTACCGGGACAGGGACAACCGGGGAGCTGTTTTTT	CASTGTGTTGELFF
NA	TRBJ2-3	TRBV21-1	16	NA	TGTGCCAGCAGCCCCGGGACAGGGGACGCCACAGATACGCAGTATTTT	CASSPGTGDATDTQYF
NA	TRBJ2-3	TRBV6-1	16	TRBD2	TGTGCCAGCAGTGCCGGGGGGGCGACCCTCCGCGATACGCAGTATTTT	CASSAGGATLRDTQYF
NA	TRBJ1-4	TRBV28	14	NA	TGTGCCAGCAGTCCCCGGGGGAGAGGTGGAAAACTGTTTTTT	CASSPRGRGGKLFF
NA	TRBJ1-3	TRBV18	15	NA	TGTGCCAGCTCACCACAGGGAACCTCTGGAAACACCATATATTTT	CASSPQGTSGNTIYF
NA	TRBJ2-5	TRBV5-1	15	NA	TGCGCCAGCAGCTTGGGCGGGAACGGTGGAGAGACCCAGTACTTC	CASSLGGNGGETQYF
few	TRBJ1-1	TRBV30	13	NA	TGTGCCTGGACCCCTGTCCAGGGCAGAGAAGCTTTCTTT	CAWTPVQGREAFF
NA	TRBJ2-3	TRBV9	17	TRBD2	TGTGCCAGCAGCGTAGCGCCGACTAGCGGTAGCACAGATACGCAGTATTTT	CASSVAPTSGSTDTQYF
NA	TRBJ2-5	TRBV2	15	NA	TGTGCCAGCAGTGGCTATGACCGGGGGGCAGAGACCCAGTACTTC	CASSGYDRGAETQYF
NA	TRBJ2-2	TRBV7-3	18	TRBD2	TGTGCCAGCAGCATAGAGACCGGGACTAGCGGAAACACCGGGGAGCTGTTTTTT	CASSIETGTSGNTGELFF
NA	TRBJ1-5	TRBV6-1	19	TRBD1	TGTGCCAGCAGTGATACGACAGGGATCCAATACTATAGCAATCAGCCCCAGCATTTT	CASSDTTGIQYYSNQPQHF
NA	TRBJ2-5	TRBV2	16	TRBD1	TGTGCCAGCAGTCCGGGACAGGGGAGGCAGCGAGAGACCCAGTACTTC	CASSPGQGRQRETQYF
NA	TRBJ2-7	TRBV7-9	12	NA	TGTGCCAGCAGTCAAAGCCGGGGCGAGCAGTACTTC	CASSQSRGEQYF
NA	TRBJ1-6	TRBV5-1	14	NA	TGCGCCAGCAGCTTGGCGGGGGCTGGTTCACCCCTCCACTTT	CASSLAGAGSPLHF